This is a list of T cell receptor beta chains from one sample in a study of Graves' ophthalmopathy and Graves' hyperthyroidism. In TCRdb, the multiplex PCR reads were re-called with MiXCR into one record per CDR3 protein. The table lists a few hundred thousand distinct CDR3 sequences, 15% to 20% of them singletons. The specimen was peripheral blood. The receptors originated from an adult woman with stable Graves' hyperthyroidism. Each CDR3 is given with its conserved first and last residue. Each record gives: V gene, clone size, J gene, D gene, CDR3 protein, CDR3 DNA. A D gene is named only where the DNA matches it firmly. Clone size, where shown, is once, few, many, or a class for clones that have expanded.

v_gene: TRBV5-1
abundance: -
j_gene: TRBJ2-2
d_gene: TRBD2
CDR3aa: CASSVLPGLAGGTGELFF
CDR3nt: TGCGCCAGCAGCGTCTTACCGGGACTAGCGGGCGGCACCGGGGAGCTGTTTTTT

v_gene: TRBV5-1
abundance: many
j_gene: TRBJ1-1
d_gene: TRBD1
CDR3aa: CASSSRTGYIEAFF
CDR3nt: TGCGCCAGCAGCTCTCGGACAGGATATATCGAAGCTTTCTTT

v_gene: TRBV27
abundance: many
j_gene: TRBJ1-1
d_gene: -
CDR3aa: CASSLGPNTEAFF
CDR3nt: TGTGCCAGCAGTTTGGGACCGAACACTGAAGCTTTCTTT

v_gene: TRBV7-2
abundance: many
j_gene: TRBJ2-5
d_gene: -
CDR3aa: CASSLGFVTEETQYF
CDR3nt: TGTGCCAGCAGCTTAGGGTTTGTTACGGAAGAGACCCAGTACTTC

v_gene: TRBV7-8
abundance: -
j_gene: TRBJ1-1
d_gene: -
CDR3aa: CASRPGTRYTEAFF
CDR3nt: TGTGCCAGCAGGCCCGGGACAAGGTACACTGAAGCTTTCTTT

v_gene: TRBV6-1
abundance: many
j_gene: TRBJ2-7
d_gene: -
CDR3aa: CASSEADGRRSNEQYF
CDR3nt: TGTGCCAGCAGTGAAGCCGACGGACGACGGTCTAACGAGCAGTACTTC

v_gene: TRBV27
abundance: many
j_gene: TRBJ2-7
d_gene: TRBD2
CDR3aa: CASSPPGLADEQYF
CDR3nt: TGTGCCAGCAGTCCCCCGGGACTAGCGGACGAGCAGTACTTC

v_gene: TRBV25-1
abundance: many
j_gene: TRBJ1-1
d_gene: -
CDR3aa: CASSRERGHPLNTEAFF
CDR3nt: TGTGCCAGCAGTCGCGAGAGGGGCCACCCTCTGAACACTGAAGCTTTCTTT

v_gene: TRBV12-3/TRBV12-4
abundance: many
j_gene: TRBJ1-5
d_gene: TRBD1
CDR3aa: CASSARQGYQPQHF
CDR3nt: TGTGCCAGCAGTGCCAGACAGGGGTATCAGCCCCAGCATTTT

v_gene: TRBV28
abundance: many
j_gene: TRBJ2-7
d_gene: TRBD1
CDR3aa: CASRGTGGYEQYF
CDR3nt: TGTGCCAGCAGAGGGACAGGGGGGTACGAGCAGTACTTC

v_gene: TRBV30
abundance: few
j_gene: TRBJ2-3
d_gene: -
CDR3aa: CAWSRGTSTDTQYF
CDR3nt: TGTGCCTGGAGTAGAGGGACTAGCACAGATACGCAGTATTTT

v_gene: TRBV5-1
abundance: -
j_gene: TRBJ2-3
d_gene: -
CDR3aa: CASSLLPTDTQYF
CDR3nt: TGCGCCAGCAGCTTGTTACCCACAGATACGCAGTATTTT

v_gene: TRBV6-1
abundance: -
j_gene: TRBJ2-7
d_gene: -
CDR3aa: CASRTVGRDEQYF
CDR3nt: TGTGCCAGCAGGACAGTGGGAAGGGACGAGCAGTACTTC

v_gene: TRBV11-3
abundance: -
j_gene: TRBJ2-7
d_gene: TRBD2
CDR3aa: CASSLGAGSRASGESYEQYF
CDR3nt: TGTGCCAGCAGCTTAGGTGCAGGGAGTAGGGCTAGCGGTGAATCCTACGAGCAGTACTTC

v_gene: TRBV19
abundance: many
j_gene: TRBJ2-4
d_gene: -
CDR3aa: CASSIDSLGRNIQYF
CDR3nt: TGTGCCAGTAGTATAGATTCCCTGGGACGAAACATTCAGTACTTC

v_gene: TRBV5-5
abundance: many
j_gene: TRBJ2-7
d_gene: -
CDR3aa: CAGSLVPEYEQYF
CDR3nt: TGTGCCGGCAGCTTGGTTCCTGAGTACGAGCAGTACTTC

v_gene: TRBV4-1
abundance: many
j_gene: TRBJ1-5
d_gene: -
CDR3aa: CASSQEGLGLQPQHF
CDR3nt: TGCGCCAGCAGCCAAGAAGGGCTCGGGCTGCAGCCCCAGCATTTT

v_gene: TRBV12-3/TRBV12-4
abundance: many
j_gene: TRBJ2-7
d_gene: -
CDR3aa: CASSLLAGGHEQYF
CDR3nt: TGTGCCAGCAGTTTATTGGCAGGAGGCCACGAGCAGTACTTC

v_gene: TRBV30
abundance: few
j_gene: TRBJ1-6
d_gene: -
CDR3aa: CAWSVKEFSPLHF
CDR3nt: TGTGCCTGGAGTGTAAAGGAGTTTTCACCCCTCCACTTT

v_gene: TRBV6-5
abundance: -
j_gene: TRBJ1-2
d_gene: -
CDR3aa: CASSYTPGLYGYTF
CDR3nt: TGTGCCAGCAGTTATACACCGGGACTGTATGGCTACACCTTC

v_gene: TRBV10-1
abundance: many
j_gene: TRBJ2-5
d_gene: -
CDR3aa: CARRARLSETQYF
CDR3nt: TGCGCCAGACGGGCTAGGTTAAGCGAGACCCAGTACTTC